This T cell receptor beta chain was profiled in a study of T cells in Graves' hyperthyroidism and ophthalmopathy. Overall study findings and caveats: Patients with ophthalmopathy were separated from those with stable hyperthyroidism by a 13 V-J model.

The germline V gene has CDR1 LGHNA and CDR2 YNFKEQ. Trimming cost V 0 bases and J 8 bases, with 17 bases left between them. This CDR3 spans 16 amino acids. Amplification of TCR beta CDR3 regions was performed using RNA transcripts as template. The HTBI primer set drove a first-round RT-PCR of the TCR CDR3. Each CDR3 protein gets one entry after TCRdb re-called the multiplex PCR reads with MiXCR. The sample shows hundreds of thousands of distinct CDR3 sequences, over 12% of them seen only once. In its sample, this clonotype was seen many times. The target antigen is unknown. The source is a man aged 18-30 years with Graves' ophthalmopathy. The sequencing sample was made of blood. V gene TRBV4-2 combines with J gene TRBJ2-1; weak D call: TRBD2 (5 bases). CDR3 DNA: TGTGCCAGCAGCCAAGATCTGTGGGAGTTTCCTTATGAGCAGTTCTTC. Translation: CASSQDLWEFPYEQFF.